The entry below gives a single TCR beta chain sequence along with its context. Its cognate antigen has yet to be identified. Base qualities are not provided; no much larger clone lies one nucleotide away. In total, more than 500 healthy bone marrow donors made up the cohort. Cohort members were all nominally healthy when sampled, although unrecorded immune exposures were likely present. The donor was CMV seronegative and was included in the group of approximately 350 seronegative cohort members. A peripheral blood sample was collected from each donor, and TCR beta sequencing was performed on peripheral blood mononuclear cells. The Qiagen DNeasy Blood Extraction Kit was used to extract genomic DNA from the blood cell samples. These data are taken from a study of cytomegalovirus exposure and HLA in healthy donors (dated 2017 in TCRdb). Study-level background: An earlier analysis of several hundred of the donors reported about 280 Gb of sequence data and around 100 million unique TCR beta sequences obtained from some 170 million T cells. Every repertoire in the discovery cohort had been generated on one and the same sequencing platform. The study aimed to test whether cataloging public T cell receptors could reveal signatures of past pathogen exposure. In the later analysis, no new phenotypic data were used to find candidate immune exposures; instead, reliance was placed on TCR beta sequences and their occurrence across donors. Of the roughly 400 genotyped donors, approximately 81% were placed in the genetic ancestry cluster associated with self-reported Caucasian donors. To predict cytomegalovirus infection status, the study combined high-throughput TCR immunosequencing, statistical association of individual TCRs with disease status, and machine learning. A later analysis re-analyzed previously published TCR beta repertoires from hundreds of donors and added high-resolution HLA genotyping to study TCR occurrence patterns. Roughly 5 DR-DQ haplotypes were handled as single units for association and clustering because linkage in the cohort was strong. The number of donors typed differed by locus, with roughly 629-640 for A, B, C, DRB1 and DQB1, 522 for DQA1, 600 to 610 for DPA1, and 450 to 480 for DPB1. HLA typing covered class I and class II loci at four-digit resolution. An earlier analysis of around 540 of the donors applied high-throughput TCR beta sequencing to assess whether each TCR beta V gene segment acted as functional or pseudogenic. Among 350 to 400 genotyped donors of the cohort, an average of roughly 240,000 unique TCR beta nucleotide sequences were sequenced per donor, around 20% of them non-productive. About 320 gigabases of sequencing data and tens of millions of unique TCR sequences were included in an early release covering roughly 600 HLA-typed donors. The T cell repertoires of 700 or so subjects were profiled by immunosequencing and related to cytomegalovirus serostatus. A separate validation cohort of over a hundred different subjects was used in addition to the roughly 670-subject first cohort. Donor age, sex, ethnicity and CMV serostatus were collected together with the repertoire data. Genome-wide SNP genotypes for about 65% of the roughly 700 donors were used in a later genetic analysis, which treated that subset as a discovery cohort.

The research as a whole found: Most CMV-associated TCR beta chains appeared to be HLA-restricted in a later analysis, and the HLA associations seemed to be driven largely by CMV exposure. Broadly in line with IMGT annotations, most TCR beta V segments showed up in productive rearrangements about 87% or about 30% of the time in an earlier analysis of 587 of the donors. A later analysis found that HLA-associated TCR beta chains were more clonally expanded and had lower generation probabilities than equally common non-associated chains. When HLA alleles, especially DR and DQ, strongly co-occurred, TCR associations were difficult to assign to individual alleles. In vitro tests confirmed that three of the cytomegalovirus-associated TCR beta chains recognize cytomegalovirus antigens. In this cohort, only TCR beta chains were sequenced, and detectable features were limited by the absence of alpha or paired-chain data. Because some donors lacked HLA typing at each locus, the association tests relied only on the typed subset. A cluster of highly shared sequence variants was judged likely to represent a technical artifact of the sequencing pipeline. Sequencing depth was assumed to be roughly uniform across donors in the presence/absence analyses, though that assumption may not hold. It was suggested by the authors that the approach could potentially be generalized to other disease states and immunological phenotypes. Over 15 rarely observed V segments, including chromosome 9 orphons, were excluded from the earlier analysis of almost 600 of the donors because counts were too low. Compared with the 666-donor mean, donors in an Asian-associated ancestry cluster had fewer N-insertions in productive TCRs, according to a later genetic analysis. A further reported finding was that TCR beta sequences accurately predicted the HLA-A and HLA-B alleles for most subjects in the first cohort. In a later analysis, several top co-occurrence clusters were reported to appear linked to parvovirus B19, influenza, CMV and Epstein-Barr virus. Because the 87-base-pair reads could not distinguish some IMGT-functional V segments, including TRBV6-2 and TRBV6-3, those segments were excluded. In a later analysis, TCR association rates were found to vary across HLA loci, with the most associated TCRs seen for DRB1 alleles and the fewest for HLA-C alleles. Most TCR sequences were observed very rarely across donors, whereas some public TCRs were present in many individuals. In both the original and validation cohorts, the classifier was reported to diagnose cytomegalovirus status with high specificity and sensitivity. In a later analysis, around 17,000 TCR beta sequences were associated with specific HLA alleles at a false discovery rate of 0.05. For the cohort, immune exposure information was limited to CMV serostatus. In a later genetic analysis, a missense DCLRE1C variant was associated with V-gene and J-gene trimming of TCR beta chains, and the association was replicated in an independent cohort. Correlated functional status among segregating V segments might reflect linkage disequilibrium, but an unknown experimental factor could not be ruled out. The study gave a list of 150 to 200 TCR beta chains associated with cytomegalovirus.

Here V drops 3 bases and J drops 6 bases, and the junction holds 8 bases not matched to any gene. CDR1 is given as SGHRS and CDR2 as YFSETQ, both from the germline V gene. The CDR3 sequence holds 16 residues, the cysteine and phenylalanine included. Just the 48-base CDR3 DNA is kept, in frame starting at base 1. The receptor library was made with the immunoSEQ multiplex PCR assay. For the multiplex PCR, a mixture combining 60 forward primers for TCR Vbeta segments and 13 reverse primers for TCR Jbeta segments was used. The CDR3 region of rearranged TCR beta genes was amplified from genomic DNA by a multiplex PCR assay. The amplified TCR beta libraries were sequenced on the Illumina HiSeq System as 87-base-pair reads. As for how the authors treated the data: A later analysis counted about 80 million unique TCR beta chains across the 666 repertoires, and some 11 million of these chains were shared by at least two donors. Raw reads were error-corrected and collapsed into unique sequences by a nearest-neighbor algorithm in which closely related sequences were merged to remove PCR and sequencing errors. Alignment of CDR3 sequences to IMGT reference sequences was used to assign V, D and J gene segments. For a sequence to be retained, a match of at least six nucleotides was required to both a V gene segment and a J gene segment. A rearrangement counted as productive if the CDR3 had no stop codons and remained in frame with V and J, and every other rearrangement counted as non-productive. Following IMGT convention, CDR3 was defined as the stretch from the second conserved V-encoded cysteine to the conserved J-encoded phenylalanine. The earlier analysis of 500 to 650 of the donors excluded any sequence lacking an unambiguous match to a single V gene segment. In an earlier analysis of approximately 500 of the donors, a V segment was called functional when productive rearrangements were above 56.7%, and segregating when the standard deviation between donors exceeded 5%. To diagnose cytomegalovirus status from the catalog of TCR beta chain sequences, a statistical classification framework was built. A later analysis assigned V and J genes by comparing TCR nucleotide sequences with IMGT/GENE-DB human TR gene sequences. A later analysis assigned CDR3 sequences and most-parsimonious VDJ recombination scenarios with the TCRdist pipeline. In a later analysis, each TCR beta chain was defined by its CDR3 amino acid sequence together with its V-gene family, and reads without a unique V-gene family were excluded. In a later analysis, fewer than 650 highly shared, low-generation-probability nucleotide sequences were removed to address suspected cross-contamination and a sequencing artifact. In a later analysis, a clonal expansion index for each public chain was calculated from normalized within-repertoire ranks of inferred template counts. In a later analysis, generation probabilities were computed using a VDJ recombination model fitted to out-of-frame rearrangements, and the results were checked against IGoR. A later analysis scored TCR-TCR, TCR-HLA and TCR-CMV co-occurrence with hypergeometric tests, applying a repertoire-size bias correction to TCR pairs. In a later analysis, false discovery rates were estimated by permuting HLA or CMV assignments 20 times. In a later analysis, co-occurring TCRs were grouped with DBSCAN, and TCRdist sequence similarity was added when clustering was performed within HLA-allele-positive subsets. For co-occurrence clustering, repertoires with fewer than 30,000 or more than 120,000 public chains were excluded, along with about five repertoires with anomalous nucleotide sharing. TCRdb took this table from immuneACCESS and kept in-frame rearrangements with V and J called. Such tables lack part of the clones; where checked against another copy, unresolved V genes explain under half of the gap, and the rest is unexplained. The V and J calls and clone size were taken over from that table, and D and trimming were inferred from the DNA. This sample has about 160,000 clones in its table, and roughly 80% of those were observed once. Together, the top ten hold about 4.5% of the sample.

The chain uses TRBV5-1 and TRBJ2-3, and 12 bases in between align with TRBD2. The sequencing input was PBMCs. The clonotype originates from a man under 40 in good health and CMV-seronegative. The nucleotides are TGCGCCAGCAGCTCTAGCGGGAGGGCCGATAGGGATACGCAGTATTTT. Its protein reads: CASSSSGRADRDTQYF.